This T cell receptor beta chain was sequenced for a study of cytomegalovirus exposure and HLA in healthy donors. This CDR3 comprises 15 residues. The V end lost 1 base, the J end lost 8 bases, and 14 bases lay between the germline ends. In germline, CDR1 is SEHNR, CDR2 FQNEAQ (reference sequence). PCR employed 60 Vbeta and 13 Jbeta primers. TCRdb's copy holds only in-frame clones and misses some; the assay was immunoSEQ multiplex PCR. Of about 140,000 clones in the sample, approximately 79% were seen once. Comment on this clone: Antigen unknown.

Study-level findings and limits: 87-base-pair reads could not separate some V segments, including TRBV6-2 and TRBV6-3. The records held CMV serostatus as the only immune exposure information.

V usage is TRBV7-9 and J usage is TRBJ1-4, with D unresolved. This receptor was obtained from a man aged 18 to 30 in good health and CMV-seronegative. Sequencing used PBMCs. The chain's CDR3 is CASSLVREEPEKLFF. DNA of the CDR3: TGTGCCAGCAGCTTAGTTCGAGAAGAACCCGAAAAACTGTTTTTT. The whole variable domain, filled in from reference TRBV7-9 and TRBJ1-4, reads DTGVSQNPRHKITKRGQNVTFRCDPISEHNRLYWYRQTLGQGPEFLTYFQNEAQLEKSRLLSDRFSAERPKGSFSTLEIQRTEQGDSAMYLCASSLVREEPEKLFFGSGTQLSVL.